The 9 T cell receptor beta chains given below trace back to one sample, sequenced in a study of cytomegalovirus exposure and HLA in healthy donors. Assay used: immunoSEQ multiplex PCR; TCRdb lists only in-frame clones, some missing. The sample gives fewer than 75,000 clones, 90% to 95% of which show up once; approximately 2% is in the top ten. Sample: PBMCs. Receptor source: a woman under 30 in good health and CMV-seropositive.

This chain joins TRBV9 and TRBJ1-6; possibly TRBD1 for D (6 bases). From germline, CDR1 is SGDLS and CDR2 YYNGEE. CDR3 size: 15 residues. The V and J ends lost 4 bases and 10 bases respectively, with 18 bases between them. The CDR3 reads CASSPGGGLGSPLHF. The DNA for the CDR3 is TGTGCCAGCAGCCCGGGAGGGGGACTAGGATCACCCCTCCACTTT.

This chain connects TRBV9 to TRBJ2-3, with 10 bases identical to TRBD1. The V gene end was trimmed by 4 bases and the J gene end by 2 bases; junction bases not matched to a gene: 7. Germline CDR1 SGDLS, CDR2 YYNGEE. The CDR3 totals 16 residues. The DNA of the CDR3 is TGTGCCAGCAGCCCGAGGACAGGGGGATCCACAGATACGCAGTATTTT. Translated, it gives CASSPRTGGSTDTQYF.

The rearrangement joins TRBV21-1 to TRBJ2-5; the tabulated D call, TRBD1, remains unverified against the DNA. TRBV21-1 is described as a pseudogene. The length of the CDR3 is 14 residues. CDR3 bases: TGTGCCAGCAGCCGGGACAGGGGCAGGGGGACCCAGTACTTC. This encodes CASSRDRGRGTQYF.

The gene calls are TRBV5-6 and TRBJ1-2, with TRBD1 as a possible D gene (6 bases). The V end lost 0 bases, the J end lost 12 bases, and 18 bases lay between the germline ends. The CDR3 runs to 14 residues. Germline CDR1 and CDR2: SGHDT and YYEEEE. CDR3 nucleotide sequence: TGTGCCAGCAGCTTGGTGGCGGGGGCTGGAGGGAACACCTTC. Amino acid sequence: CASSLVAGAGGNTF.

The chain combines TRBV7-9 with TRBJ1-4, with TRBD1 matching over 8 bases. CDR3 length: 14 amino acids. V was pared by 5 bases and J by 4 bases, with 3 bases of the junction left unmatched. Germline V gives CDR1 SEHNR, CDR2 FQNEAQ (reference sequence). The CDR3 coding sequence is TGTGCCAGCAGCCCTACAGGGGGTAATGAAAAACTGTTTTTT. Translating gives CASSPTGGNEKLFF. Looking up the rest from reference TRBV7-9 and TRBJ1-4 gives the full variable domain: DTGVSQNPRHKITKRGQNVTFRCDPISEHNRLYWYRQTLGQGPEFLTYFQNEAQLEKSRLLSDRFSAERPKGSFSTLEIQRTEQGDSAMYLCASSPTGGNEKLFFGSGTQLSVL.

CDR3 nucleotides: TGTGCCAGCAGCTTGGGGTCCGTTACTTATGGCTACACCTTC. This sequence encodes CASSLGSVTYGYTF. The genes are TRBV5-6 and TRBJ1-2; D gene unclear. CDR3 size: 14 residues. CDR1 and CDR2 from the germline V gene are SGHDT and YYEEEE. V lost 0 bases to trimming and J lost 5 bases, with 11 bases between them.

This clone was picked up a small number of times. This chain links TRBV14 with TRBJ1-2; a possible D gene is TRBD1 (5 bases). Germline V gene lookup returns CDR1 SGHDN and CDR2 FVKESK. This CDR3 comprises 17 residues. The V end was cut by 0 bases, the J end by 5 bases, with 19 bases between. The CDR3 nucleotides are TGTGCCAGCAGCCAAGAAAGCTCCCCCGAGCAGGGATATGGCTACACCTTC. It encodes CASSQESSPEQGYGYTF.

CDR3: CASSLGTGSGYTF. Here the CDR3 DNA reads TGTGCCAGCAGCTTAGGGACAGGGAGTGGCTACACCTTC. The chain is built from TRBV7-3 and TRBJ1-2, with 9 bases matching TRBD1. J lost 7 bases, V lost 2 bases, and 2 bases had no gene match. CDR1 and CDR2 (germline): SGHTA, FQGTGA. The CDR3 extends over 13 amino acids. Variable domain in full (rest from reference TRBV7-3 and TRBJ1-2): GAGVSQTPSNKVTEKGKYVELRCDPISGHTALYWYRQSLGQGPEFLIYFQGTGAADDSGLPNDRFFAVRPEGSVSTLKIQRTERGDSAVYLCASSLGTGSGYTFGSGTRLTVV.

The V gene is TRBV5-6, the J gene TRBJ1-5; no clear D. Trimming took off 4 bases at V and 1 base at J, with 18 bases between the two ends. In germline, CDR1 is SGHDT, CDR2 YYEEEE. The CDR3 has 17 residues. The CDR3 DNA reads TGTGCCAGCAGCCGGCGCGGGGTCGTGCCGAGCAATCAGCCCCAGCATTTT. This sequence encodes CASSRRGVVPSNQPQHF.